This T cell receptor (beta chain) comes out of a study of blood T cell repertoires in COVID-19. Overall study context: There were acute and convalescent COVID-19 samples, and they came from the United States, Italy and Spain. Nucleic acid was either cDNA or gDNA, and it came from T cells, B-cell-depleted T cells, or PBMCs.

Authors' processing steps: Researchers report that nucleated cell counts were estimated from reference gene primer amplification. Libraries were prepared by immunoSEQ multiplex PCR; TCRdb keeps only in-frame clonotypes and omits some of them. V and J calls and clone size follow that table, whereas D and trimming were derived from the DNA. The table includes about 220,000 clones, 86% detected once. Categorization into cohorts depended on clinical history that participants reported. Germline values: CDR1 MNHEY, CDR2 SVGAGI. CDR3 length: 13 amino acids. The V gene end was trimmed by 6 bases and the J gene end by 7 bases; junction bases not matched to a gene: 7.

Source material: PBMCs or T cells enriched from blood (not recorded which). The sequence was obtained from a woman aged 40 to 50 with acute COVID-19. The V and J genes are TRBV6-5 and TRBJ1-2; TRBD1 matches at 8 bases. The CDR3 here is CASRTTGGAGYTF. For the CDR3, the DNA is TGTGCCAGCAGAACAACAGGGGGGGCTGGCTACACCTTC.